Following are 10 T cell receptor beta chains from one sample sequenced in a study of human T cells and chemical hapten exposure. The time point is: patch test 1, 2 weeks after DPC sensitization. Treatment defined: therapeutic diphenylcyclopropenone sensitization with weekly scalp DPC. TCRdb used MiXCR to reprocess the RACE reads, holding one entry per CDR3 protein. Of 74,000 or so distinct CDR3 sequences in the sample, about 11% were seen once. Sequenced material: whole blood, taken in connection with sensitization to the hapten diphenylcyclopropenone (DPC). The origin of the receptors is a woman aged 60 to 75 with alopecia areata. Some clones in this sample may be carry-over from other donors' samples.

This clonotype was observed a few times. The V and J genes are TRBV7-6 and TRBJ2-3; D is possibly TRBD1 (5 bases). Trimming stripped 1 base from V and 6 bases from J, with 11 bases between. The CDR3 spans 14 residues. The germline gives CDR1 SGHVS, CDR2 FNYEAQ. CDR3 protein: CASSLVTGPDTQYF. CDR3 DNA: TGTGCCAGCAGCTTAGTTACAGGTCCCGATACGCAGTATTTT. Full variable domain (remainder filled in from reference TRBV7-6 and TRBJ2-3): GAGVSQSPRYKVTKRGQDVALRCDPISGHVSLYWYRQALGQGPEFLTYFNYEAQQDKSGLPNDRFSAERPEGSISTLTIQRTEQRDSAMYRCASSLVTGPDTQYFGPGTRLTVL.

This clonotype was seen at least ten times. The rearrangement joins TRBV13 to TRBJ1-6; a weak D match, TRBD1 (6 bases). Germline V gene lookup returns CDR1 PRHDT and CDR2 FYEKMQ (reference sequence). This CDR3 is built from 15 residues. V was cut by 2 bases and J by 6 bases, with 11 bases left in between. This CDR3 reads CASSLRGQANSPLHF. Here the CDR3 DNA reads TGTGCCAGCAGCTTAAGGGGACAAGCTAATTCACCCCTCCACTTT.

In this sample, this clonotype turned up many times. The chain uses TRBV10-2 and TRBJ2-4; tentatively, D is TRBD2 (6 bases). Trimming left V 3 bases short and J 5 bases short, with 20 bases between. The CDR3 contains 17 residues. Germline CDR1 WSHSY, CDR2 SAAADI. The CDR3 DNA sequence: TGCGCCAGCAGTGATAGGAGGGCCCGGAGAGGTGAAAACATTCAGTACTTC. The encoded protein is CASSDRRARRGENIQYF.

This clonotype was found many times. The gene calls are TRBV29-1 and TRBJ2-1; 8 nucleotides agree with TRBD2. V gave up 7 bases and J gave up 4 bases; unmatched junction bases: 9. The CDR3 length is 14 residues. In germline, CDR1 is SQVTM, CDR2 ANQGSEA. DNA of the CDR3: TGCAGCGCCCTAACCGGGAGGGCGTACAATGAGCAGTTCTTC. It translates to CSALTGRAYNEQFF.

This clonotype was detected a few times. The chain carries TRBV10-1 and TRBJ1-1; D is unresolved. Germline V gives CDR1 WNHNN, CDR2 SYGVQD (reference sequence). Trimming removed 6 bases at V and 8 bases at J, with 19 bases between. This CDR3 contains 14 residues. The CDR3 DNA is TGCGCCAGCAGCTACCGACGGGAGGCGACGGAAGCTTTCTTT. Translation: CASSYRREATEAFF.

This clonotype was counted only a few times. The rearrangement uses TRBV6-5 and TRBJ1-2, with TRBD1 as a possible D gene (5 bases). CDR3 length: 15 residues. V gave up 5 bases and J gave up 2 bases, with 15 bases separating them. CDR1 is MNHEY, CDR2 SVGAGI, per germline. CDR3: CASSPIPRGNYGYTF. In DNA, the CDR3 is TGTGCCAGCAGTCCTATACCCCGGGGCAACTATGGCTACACCTTC.

The chain has TRBV6-2 or TRBV6-3 and TRBJ1-1, with D hard to call. The CDR3 is 16 amino acids. The germline CDR1 and CDR2 sequences are MNHEY and SVGEGT. The V end lost 0 bases, the J end lost 7 bases, and 18 bases lay between the germline ends. The CDR3 reads CASSYSRKSFADEAFF. CDR3 DNA: TGTGCCAGCAGTTACTCGAGGAAGTCCTTCGCGGATGAAGCTTTCTTT.

This clonotype was seen many times. The V and J genes are TRBV18 and TRBJ1-5, with D possibly matching TRBD1 (6 bases). The CDR3 runs 15 residues. The ends were cut back, 3 bases at V and 0 bases at J, with 9 bases in the middle. CDR1 KGHSH and CDR2 LQKENI come from the germline V gene. CDR3 bases: TGTGCCAGCTCACCCGACAGGTCTAGCAATCAGCCCCAGCATTTT. Amino acid sequence: CASSPDRSSNQPQHF.

The V gene is TRBV10-1, the J gene TRBJ1-3, with D unclear. The germline gives CDR1 WNHNN, CDR2 SYGVQD (reference sequence). With 7 bases removed from V and 0 bases from J, the gap between germline ends came to 13 bases. CDR3 length: 15 amino acids. The CDR3 is CASTRDSNSGNTIYF. The CDR3 region has the DNA TGCGCCAGCACTCGAGACTCTAACTCTGGAAACACCATATATTTT.

The chain has TRBV19 and TRBJ2-5; TRBD1 aligns across 7 bases. This CDR3 region has 14 residues. Germline CDR1 LNHDA, CDR2 SQIVND (reference sequence). Losses at the gene ends were 2 bases for V and 5 bases for J; bases not matched to a gene: 5. CDR3 sequence reads: CASSITGAYETQYF. DNA for the CDR3: TGTGCCAGTAGTATAACAGGGGCGTACGAGACCCAGTACTTC.